Many counts were recorded for the clone carrying this TCR beta chain. CD4+ or CD8+ T cells, about 1 million per library, were used for sorted libraries. This entry belongs to a study of neurological immune-mediated disorders. The CDR3 has 18 residues. Germline values: CDR1 SGHVS, CDR2 FNYEAQ. The junction had 7 bases not matched to a gene; V was cut back by 0 bases and J by 0 bases. The team produced cDNA through 5'RACE using 10-nucleotide random UMIs. TCRdb reanalysed the 5' RACE reads using MiXCR and keeps one entry per CDR3 protein. The sample shows about 21,000 distinct CDR3 sequences, 15% to 20% of them seen only once.

The chain links TRBV7-6 to TRBJ2-3; 9 bases match TRBD2. Sequencing was performed on CD8+ T cells from blood. The TCR comes from a woman under 30 with multiple sclerosis. The CDR3 DNA reads as TGTGCCAGCAGCTTAGCGCCCCAGCGGGGGGCTAGCACAGATACGCAGTATTTT. Translation: CASSLAPQRGASTDTQYF.